The 21 T cell receptor beta chains reported below all come from one sample, sequenced in a study of cytomegalovirus exposure and HLA in healthy donors. The PCR contained 60 Vbeta and 13 Jbeta primers. Only in-frame clones appear in the TCRdb table, and some are missing; sequencing was by immunoSEQ multiplex PCR. This sample yields about 93,000 clones, of which roughly four fifths are seen a single time; 0.57% belongs to the top ten. The sample comprised PBMCs. The receptors derive from a young man in good health and CMV-seronegative.

The sample holds a few counts of this clone. The J gene is TRBJ2-5, the V gene TRBV11-2, with 7 bases fitting TRBD2. V was clipped by 4 bases and J by 9 bases; unmatched bases: 14. Germline CDR1 is SGHAT and CDR2 is FQNNGV. The CDR3 covers 15 residues. The CDR3 protein is CASSSGGGLGKSQYF. DNA of the CDR3: TGTGCCAGCAGCTCAGGCGGTGGACTAGGAAAGTCCCAGTACTTC. Full variable domain (remainder filled in from reference TRBV11-2 and TRBJ2-5): EAGVAQSPRYKIIEKRQSVAFWCNPISGHATLYWYQQILGQGPKLLIQFQNNGVVDDSQLPKDRFSAERLKGVDSTLKIQPAKLEDSAVYLCASSSGGGLGKSQYFGPGTRLLVL.

This clone came up once. The J gene is TRBJ2-2, the V gene TRBV7-3; D is possibly TRBD2 (6 bases). Germline lookup yields CDR1 SGHTA and CDR2 FQGTGA. Trimming left V 4 bases short and J 7 bases short, with 10 bases between. The CDR3 loop spans 13 amino acids. In nucleotides, the CDR3 is TGTGCCAGCAGCTCCACGGGGGACGGGGAGCTGTTTTTT. Amino acid sequence: CASSSTGDGELFF.

V usage is TRBV9 and J usage is TRBJ1-2, with a possible D match to TRBD1 (6 bases). The CDR3 totals 14 residues. V was clipped by 6 bases and J by 2 bases, with 14 bases between them. The germline CDR1 and CDR2 sequences are SGDLS and YYNGEE. CDR3 residues: CASTRGDRNYGYTF. For the CDR3, the DNA is TGTGCCAGCACAAGGGGAGACAGGAACTATGGCTACACCTTC.

This chain connects TRBV6-6 to TRBJ2-2, with a possible D match to TRBD2 (5 bases). This CDR3 has 16 residues. Trimming took off 5 bases at V and 5 bases at J, with 18 bases between the two ends. Per germline, CDR1 MNHNY and CDR2 SVGAGI (reference sequence). The CDR3: CASSRDYSRVTGELFF. CDR3 bases: TGTGCCAGCAGTCGGGATTATTCGAGGGTAACCGGGGAGCTGTTTTTT.

The V gene is TRBV7-9, the J gene TRBJ1-5; D ambiguous. The CDR3 is made up of 14 amino acids. Trimming left V 1 base short and J 4 bases short, with 8 bases between. Per germline, CDR1 SEHNR and CDR2 FQNEAQ (reference sequence). CDR3 DNA sequence: TGTGCCAGCAGCTTAGAGACGGGGAATCAGCCCCAGCATTTT. This encodes CASSLETGNQPQHF.

This sequence joins TRBV7-2 and TRBJ2-4; D perhaps matches TRBD2 (6 bases). The V gene lost 2 bases and the J gene lost 6 bases, with 17 bases spanning the gap. From germline, CDR1 is SGHTA and CDR2 FQGNSA. The CDR3 is 16 amino acids. The CDR3, as DNA: TGTGCCAGCAGCTTATATGGGACTTCCCGAGGAAACATTCAGTACTTC. It codes for CASSLYGTSRGNIQYF.

The J gene is TRBJ2-1, the V gene TRBV7-6, with 11 bases identical to TRBD2. CDR1 is SGHVS and CDR2 is FNYEAQ in the germline V gene. With V trimmed by 5 bases and J by 2 bases, 5 bases remained unmatched. This CDR3 has 16 amino acids. CDR3 coding DNA: TGTGCCAGCAGCGGCCGGACTAGCGGGCCCTACAATGAGCAGTTCTTC. This codes for CASSGRTSGPYNEQFF.

This clone has just a few counts. J is TRBJ2-2 and V is TRBV4-1, with TRBD2 identical over 10 bases. J was trimmed by 6 bases and V by 4 bases; bases with no gene match: 11. This CDR3 has 17 amino acids. Germline values: CDR1 MGHRA, CDR2 YSYEKL. CDR3 amino acids: CASSPFRSGRTAGELFF. CDR3 DNA: TGCGCCAGCAGCCCTTTCCGTAGCGGGAGGACGGCCGGGGAGCTGTTTTTT.

V is TRBV11-2 and J is TRBJ2-3, with 7 nucleotides matching TRBD1. Germline CDR1 reads SGHAT; CDR2 reads FQNNGV. Trimming took 1 base from V and 5 from J; bases not matched to a gene: 6. The CDR3 has 15 residues. CDR3 region: CASSLGDRLGDTQYF. Written as DNA, the CDR3 is TGTGCCAGCAGCTTAGGGGACAGACTTGGAGATACGCAGTATTTT.

The V and J genes are TRBV18 and TRBJ1-1; no clear D gene. The CDR3 spans 14 residues. The V gene's germline CDR1 is KGHSH and CDR2 LQKENI. Trimming shortened V by 3 bases and J by 3 bases, and 11 bases separated the two germline ends. In DNA form, the CDR3 reads TGTGCCAGCTCACCCGGGAGGGCCGACACTGAAGCTTTCTTT. This sequence encodes CASSPGRADTEAFF.

The CDR3 region is CATNGGGRGEQYF. In DNA, the CDR3 is TGTGCCACCAACGGGGGGGGCCGGGGCGAGCAGTACTTC. J is TRBJ2-7 and V is TRBV5-5; TRBD2 matches at 8 bases. V trimming: 9 bases; J trimming: 6 bases; junction bases outside the gene matches: 11. Germline CDR1 reads SGHKS; CDR2 reads YYEKEE (reference sequence). This CDR3 spans 13 amino acids.

This chain uses TRBV5-5 with TRBJ2-7, with a tentative D call TRBD1 (6 bases). The CDR3 is 15 amino acids. CDR1 SGHKS and CDR2 YYEKEE come from the germline V gene (reference sequence). V was pared by 5 bases and J by 3 bases, with 18 bases between. Here the CDR3 reads CASRNTVGDNYEQYV. The DNA for the CDR3 is TGTGCCAGCAGGAACACCGTGGGGGACAACTACGAGCAGTACGTC.

The genes are TRBV14 and TRBJ1-1, with 7 bases identical to TRBD1. J gave up 4 bases and V 1 base, and 6 bases lay outside the gene matches. The CDR3 loop spans 15 amino acids. Germline V gives CDR1 SGHDN, CDR2 FVKESK. CDR3: CASSQVNRDSTEAFF. CDR3 DNA sequence: TGTGCCAGCAGCCAAGTAAACCGGGACAGCACTGAAGCTTTCTTT.

The chain couples TRBV5-6 to TRBJ2-7; D might be TRBD2 (5 bases). Trimming took 6 bases from V and 0 from J, leaving 19 bases between them. Germline V gene data show CDR1 as SGHDT and CDR2 as YYEEEE. The CDR3 is 16 amino acids. The CDR3 sequence is CASTGGSRSSSYEQYF. CDR3 DNA sequence: TGTGCCAGCACCGGAGGAAGCCGGAGTAGCTCCTACGAGCAGTACTTC.

This clone has a handful of counts. DNA of the CDR3: TGCGCCAGCAGCCAGATGCCAGGGGATCCCTACGAGCAGTACTTC. It translates to CASSQMPGDPYEQYF. The gene calls are TRBV4-3 and TRBJ2-7; D may be TRBD1 (6 bases). Trimming took 3 bases from V and 2 from J, leaving 14 bases between them. CDR1 and CDR2 (germline): LGHNA, YSLEER. The CDR3 consists of 15 residues.

The chain carries TRBV9 and TRBJ2-1; D is uncertain. Germline V CDR1 and CDR2: SGDLS, YYNGEE. The length of the CDR3 is 13 residues. With 0 bases removed from V and 6 bases from J, the gap between germline ends came to 7 bases. The CDR3 sequence: CASSVGAVNEQFF. CDR3 DNA: TGTGCCAGCAGCGTAGGGGCAGTCAATGAGCAGTTCTTC.

This chain uses TRBV5-4 with TRBJ1-2, with TRBD1 matching over 7 bases. Trimming removed 0 bases from V and 4 bases from J; junction bases left unmatched: 6. Germline values: CDR1 SGHNT, CDR2 YYREEE (reference sequence). The CDR3 is 15 residues long. The CDR3 reads CASSLGQGGGYGYTF. CDR3 sequence (DNA): TGTGCCAGCAGCTTGGGACAGGGAGGAGGCTATGGCTACACCTTC.

The chain is built from TRBV5-1 and TRBJ2-1; unclear D gene. The germline V and J ends were trimmed by 0 bases and 2 bases, with 9 bases remaining between them. CDR3 length equals 15 residues. Germline CDR1 reads SGHRS; CDR2 reads YFSETQ. The CDR3 is CASSLGSTAYNEQFF. The DNA of the CDR3 is TGCGCCAGCAGCTTGGGTAGCACTGCCTACAATGAGCAGTTCTTC.

This clone came up once. As DNA, the CDR3 is TGTGCCAGCAGCTTAATGCGCCCAGGAATGCTGTTTTTT. Protein: CASSLMRPGMLFF. The chain recombines TRBV13 with TRBJ2-2; no clear D. The germline V and J ends were trimmed by 2 bases and 13 bases, with 14 bases remaining between them. The CDR3 runs to 13 residues. Germline-derived CDR1 and CDR2 are PRHDT and FYEKMQ (reference sequence).

V and J are TRBV5-5 and TRBJ1-2; D not resolved. Germline CDR1 reads SGHKS; CDR2 reads YYEKEE (reference sequence). The CDR3 totals 12 residues. V lost 2 bases and J 7 bases, leaving 9 bases between the germline ends. CDR3 DNA sequence: TGTGCCAGCAGCTTCGACATAGTTGGCTACACCTTC. It encodes CASSFDIVGYTF.

The rearrangement uses TRBV10-3 and TRBJ2-3; TRBD2 agrees at 8 bases. Germline V gene lookup returns CDR1 ENHRY and CDR2 SYGVKD. The V gene end was trimmed by 3 bases and the J gene end by 4 bases; junction bases not matched to a gene: 27. The CDR3 contains 22 residues. The CDR3 loop reads CAISEYSRVVRPQRGNSDTQYF. CDR3 in DNA: TGTGCCATCAGTGAATACTCCAGAGTGGTCCGCCCCCAGCGGGGGAATTCAGATACGCAGTATTTT.